The rows below give T cell receptor beta chains drawn from one sample of a study of blood T cell repertoires in COVID-19. Produced via immunoSEQ multiplex PCR; TCRdb's table is partial and in-frame only. The sample lists around 48,000 clones, about nine tenths occurring once. Source material: peripheral blood. The receptors derive from a man in his sixties with active or convalescent COVID-19. The CDR3 runs from the conserved cysteine through the conserved F or W. The order of the fields is V gene, D gene, CDR3 protein. The D gene is left open where the match is weak.

v_call: TRBV21-1; d_call: .; cdr3_aa: CASSKESSGDSRRSTEAFF
v_call: TRBV6-2/TRBV6-3; d_call: TRBD1; cdr3_aa: CASSYRQGYEQYF
v_call: TRBV19; d_call: .; cdr3_aa: CASNLRVSNQPQHF
v_call: TRBV11-2; d_call: .; cdr3_aa: CASSLALLKDTQYF
v_call: TRBV7-3; d_call: .; cdr3_aa: CASSLSPGSVTEAFF
v_call: TRBV7-9; d_call: TRBD1; cdr3_aa: CASSARGPGGELFF
v_call: TRBV6-6; d_call: .; cdr3_aa: CASSYSEWDEQFF
v_call: TRBV9; d_call: .; cdr3_aa: CASTPGVSGNTIYF
v_call: TRBV29-1; d_call: .; cdr3_aa: CSVVISSYEQYF
v_call: TRBV28; d_call: TRBD1; cdr3_aa: CASIAGQGYVQPQHF
v_call: TRBV2; d_call: TRBD1; cdr3_aa: CASREQTGAGQPQHF
v_call: TRBV19; d_call: TRBD1; cdr3_aa: CASSIMRVGGGGREKLFF
v_call: TRBV4-1; d_call: TRBD1; cdr3_aa: CASSQTGGSETQYF
v_call: TRBV2; d_call: TRBD1; cdr3_aa: CASKDRGLSNQPQHF
v_call: TRBV4-3; d_call: .; cdr3_aa: CASSQDPGLLFEQYF
v_call: TRBV11-2; d_call: .; cdr3_aa: CASSLVFGNNQPQHF
v_call: TRBV5-1; d_call: .; cdr3_aa: CASSRGVIKETQYF
v_call: TRBV19; d_call: TRBD1; cdr3_aa: CASSIIRGLGMNTEAFF
v_call: TRBV11-2; d_call: TRBD1; cdr3_aa: CASSFIPGQGGAGDTQYF
v_call: TRBV7-6; d_call: TRBD1; cdr3_aa: CASSSDRDMFKLFF
v_call: TRBV3-1/TRBV3-2; d_call: TRBD1; cdr3_aa: CASSHTRDRGNEQFF
v_call: TRBV2; d_call: .; cdr3_aa: CASNFRAGNTEAFF
v_call: TRBV6-5; d_call: .; cdr3_aa: CASISPFTDTQYF
v_call: TRBV4-1; d_call: .; cdr3_aa: CASSHGSGSTNTGELFF
v_call: TRBV5-1; d_call: TRBD2; cdr3_aa: CASSLGAGGVPTYEQYF
v_call: TRBV30; d_call: .; cdr3_aa: CAWSGLARNEQFF
v_call: TRBV18; d_call: .; cdr3_aa: CATLRENTGELFF
v_call: TRBV30; d_call: .; cdr3_aa: CAWSVQDGGELFF
v_call: TRBV9; d_call: TRBD1; cdr3_aa: CASSLGTESTDTQYF
v_call: TRBV2; d_call: .; cdr3_aa: CASSEAQGSGYTF
v_call: TRBV11-2; d_call: .; cdr3_aa: CASSDSGTGKAYEQYF
v_call: TRBV10-1; d_call: .; cdr3_aa: CASSIRVRF
v_call: TRBV30; d_call: .; cdr3_aa: CAWKGALNSPLHF
v_call: TRBV7-3; d_call: TRBD2; cdr3_aa: CASSAGLAGGEQFF
v_call: TRBV18; d_call: TRBD1; cdr3_aa: CASSLDRGGYNEQFF
v_call: TRBV6-2/TRBV6-3; d_call: TRBD2; cdr3_aa: CASSYPSGDAQETQYF
v_call: TRBV5-1; d_call: TRBD1; cdr3_aa: CASNPTGEVSTDTQYF
v_call: TRBV5-1; d_call: .; cdr3_aa: CASSLGEIDTEAFF
v_call: TRBV11-2; d_call: .; cdr3_aa: CASSPPVRGLPNTEAFF
v_call: TRBV5-1; d_call: .; cdr3_aa: CASSLGPGTSPLHF
v_call: TRBV29-1; d_call: .; cdr3_aa: CSVDAFANTEAFF
v_call: TRBV2; d_call: .; cdr3_aa: CASSEAAGQETQYF
v_call: TRBV24-1; d_call: TRBD1; cdr3_aa: CATSDAGQGDTEAFF
v_call: TRBV7-9; d_call: TRBD2; cdr3_aa: CASRDTSGGQRRTQYF
v_call: TRBV15; d_call: .; cdr3_aa: CATSRAGRVADEAFF